This TCR beta chain was sequenced in a study of blood T cell repertoires in COVID-19. Study-wide context: The United States, Italy and Spain supplied acute and convalescent COVID-19 samples. The cDNA or gDNA used as material had been derived from T cells, B-cell-depleted T cells, or PBMCs.

Trimming stripped 4 bases from V and 6 bases from J, with 13 bases between. Per germline, CDR1 SGHNT and CDR2 YENEEA. The CDR3 spans 13 residues. As originally analysed: Amplification of reference gene primers was used by the study to estimate nucleated cell counts. Assay used: immunoSEQ multiplex PCR; TCRdb lists only in-frame clones, some missing. Clone size and the V and J calls come from that table; the DNA yielded D and trimming. The sample holds over 200,000 clones; about 86% are singletons and the top ten take 8.5% to 10%. This clonotype originated in a man aged 35 to 55 with active or convalescent COVID-19. The chain recombines TRBV11-3 with TRBJ2-7, with no clear D. The material sequenced was peripheral blood. CDR3 in amino acids: CASSSLNSREQYF. CDR3 coding DNA: TGTGCCAGCAGCTCCCTAAATAGCCGCGAGCAGTACTTC.